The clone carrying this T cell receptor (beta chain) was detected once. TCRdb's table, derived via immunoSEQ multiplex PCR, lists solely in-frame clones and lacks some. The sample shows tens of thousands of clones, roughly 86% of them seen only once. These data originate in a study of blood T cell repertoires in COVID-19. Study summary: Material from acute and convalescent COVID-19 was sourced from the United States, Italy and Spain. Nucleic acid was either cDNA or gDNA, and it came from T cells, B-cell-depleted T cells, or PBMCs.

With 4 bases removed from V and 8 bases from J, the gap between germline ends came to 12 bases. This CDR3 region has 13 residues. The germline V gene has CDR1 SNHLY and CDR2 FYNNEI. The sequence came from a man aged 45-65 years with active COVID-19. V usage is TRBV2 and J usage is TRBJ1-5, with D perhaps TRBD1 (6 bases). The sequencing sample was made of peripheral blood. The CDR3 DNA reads TGTGCCAGCAGTGGAGGGGGAAAAGAGCCCCAGCATTTT. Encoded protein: CASSGGGKEPQHF.